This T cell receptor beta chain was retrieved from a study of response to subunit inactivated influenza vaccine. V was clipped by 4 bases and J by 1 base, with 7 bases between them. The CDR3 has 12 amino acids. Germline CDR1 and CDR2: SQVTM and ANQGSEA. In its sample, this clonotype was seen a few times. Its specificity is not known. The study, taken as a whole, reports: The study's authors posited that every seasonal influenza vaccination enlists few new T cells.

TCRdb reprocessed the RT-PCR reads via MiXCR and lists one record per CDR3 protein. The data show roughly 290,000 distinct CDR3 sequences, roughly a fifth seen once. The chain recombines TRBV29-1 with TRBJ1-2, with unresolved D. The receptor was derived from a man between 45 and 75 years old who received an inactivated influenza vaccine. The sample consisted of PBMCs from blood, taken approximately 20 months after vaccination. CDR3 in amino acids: CSVGHINYGYTF. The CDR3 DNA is TGCAGCGTTGGGCATATTAACTATGGCTACACCTTC.